Listed below are T cell receptor beta chains from one sample, sequenced in a study of shared clonotypes between healthy human individuals. Clones were sequenced by immunoSEQ multiplex PCR, and TCRdb holds only the in-frame ones, with some missing. The sample has hundreds of thousands of clones, roughly 95% seen once; the top ten hold approximately 0.11%. Sequencing was performed on naive CD8+ T cells sorted from blood. The receptors were gathered from a woman younger than 45 in good health. Each CDR3 is given with its conserved first and last residue. A D gene is named only where the DNA matches it firmly. A row's size may be missing; if present it is once, few, many or a size class.

TRBV28	-	TRBJ1-5	-	13	CASSFGGYQPQHF	TGTGCCAGCAGTTTCGGGGGGTATCAGCCCCAGCATTTT
TRBV5-5	-	TRBJ1-3	-	16	CASSLEGRNSGNTIYF	TGTGCCAGCAGCTTGGAGGGCCGCAACTCTGGAAACACCATATATTTT
TRBV27	-	TRBJ2-4	TRBD1	14	CASSLAPGTGGEYF	TGTGCCAGCAGTTTAGCCCCCGGGACAGGGGGAGAGTACTTC
TRBV4-2	-	TRBJ1-2	TRBD1	15	CASSQELQGAGGYTF	TGTGCCAGCAGCCAGGAATTACAGGGGGCGGGCGGCTACACCTTC
TRBV6-5	-	TRBJ2-6	-	16	CASSYPGSSGANVLTF	TGTGCCAGCAGTTACCCAGGGTCCTCTGGGGCCAACGTCCTGACTTTC
TRBV28	-	TRBJ2-5	TRBD2	19	CASSPEEPGLAGVAETQYF	TGTGCCAGCAGCCCGGAAGAACCGGGACTAGCGGGAGTAGCGGAGACCCAGTACTTC
TRBV11-2	-	TRBJ1-3	-	15	CASSLDQGQGNTIYF	TGTGCCAGCAGCTTAGACCAGGGGCAGGGAAACACCATATATTTT
TRBV19	-	TRBJ2-1	TRBD2	15	CATGLLAGGPGEQFF	TGTGCCACCGGCCTACTAGCGGGAGGGCCTGGTGAGCAGTTCTTC
TRBV7-9	-	TRBJ2-3	-	15	CASSLELYRTDTQYF	TGTGCCAGCAGCTTAGAGCTTTATCGCACAGATACGCAGTATTTT
TRBV28	-	TRBJ2-7	TRBD1	15	CASSLTDRGRYEQYF	TGTGCCAGCAGTTTAACAGACAGGGGGAGGTACGAGCAGTACTTC
TRBV28	-	TRBJ2-7	-	15	CASSTLRGFSYEQYF	TGTGCCAGCAGTACCCTCCGAGGATTCTCCTACGAGCAGTACTTC
TRBV6-1	-	TRBJ1-2	-	13	CASSDPGAGGYTF	TGTGCCAGCAGTGATCCAGGGGCGGGTGGCTACACCTTC
TRBV11-2	-	TRBJ2-7	-	15	CASSLVYSNPHEQYF	TGTGCCAGCAGCTTAGTATACTCAAATCCCCACGAGCAGTACTTC
TRBV29-1	-	TRBJ2-1	-	14	CSVNLVKGFNEQFF	TGCAGCGTGAACTTAGTAAAAGGCTTCAATGAGCAGTTCTTC
TRBV7-9	-	TRBJ2-5	-	14	CASSFSSSEETQYF	TGTGCCAGCAGCTTTAGTTCCTCCGAAGAGACCCAGTACTTC
TRBV10-3	-	TRBJ2-3	-	14	CATWTPRGTDTQYF	TGTGCCACTTGGACCCCTCGGGGCACAGATACGCAGTATTTT
TRBV28	-	TRBJ2-3	TRBD1	17	CASSVGQGRLSTDTQYF	TGTGCCAGCAGTGTGGGACAGGGACGTTTAAGCACAGATACGCAGTATTTT
TRBV30	-	TRBJ2-7	-	12	CAWSARGGEQYF	TGTGCCTGGAGCGCTAGAGGGGGAGAGCAGTACTTC
TRBV27	-	TRBJ1-2	TRBD1	18	CASSLTYYTTGQGYGYTF	TGTGCCAGCAGTCTAACCTACTATACGACAGGGCAAGGCTATGGCTACACCTTC
TRBV28	-	TRBJ2-5	-	12	CASSLSGQTQYF	TGTGCCAGCAGTTTATCGGGGCAGACCCAGTACTTC
TRBV29-1	-	TRBJ1-2	TRBD1	14	CSVPQGNLNYGYTF	TGCAGCGTCCCACAGGGGAATCTAAACTATGGCTACACCTTC
TRBV6-5	-	TRBJ1-1	-	11	CASSSNTEAFF	TGTGCCAGCAGTTCGAACACTGAAGCTTTCTTT
TRBV4-1	-	TRBJ1-1	TRBD1	16	CASSQQPQGKYTEAFF	TGCGCCAGCAGCCAACAGCCACAGGGGAAGTACACTGAAGCTTTCTTT
TRBV2	-	TRBJ1-1	-	11	CASSVVIEAFF	TGTGCCAGCAGTGTAGTAATCGAAGCTTTCTTT
TRBV21-1	-	TRBJ2-5	-	18	CASSKVGLSACLKETQYF	TGTGCCAGCAGCAAAGTCGGTTTGTCCGCTTGCCTCAAAGAGACCCAGTACTTC
TRBV5-6	-	TRBJ1-2	-	16	CASSPDAGRSNYGYTF	TGTGCCAGCAGCCCGGATGCAGGGCGCTCTAACTATGGCTACACCTTC
TRBV6-1	-	TRBJ2-7	TRBD2	17	CASSEENSGLALYEQYF	TGTGCCAGCAGTGAAGAAAATTCCGGACTAGCGTTGTACGAGCAGTACTTC
TRBV15	-	TRBJ2-7	TRBD1	16	CATSRFPGTGSYEQYF	TGTGCCACCAGTAGATTTCCCGGGACAGGGTCCTACGAGCAGTACTTC
TRBV10-2	-	TRBJ2-7	-	14	CASSDRLPPYEQYF	TGCGCCAGCAGTGACAGACTACCCCCATATGAGCAGTACTTC
TRBV4-2	-	TRBJ2-1	-	14	CASSQGTGGAEQFF	TGTGCCAGCAGCCAAGGAACTGGGGGGGCTGAGCAGTTCTTC
TRBV5-5	few	TRBJ2-3	-	14	CASSRDLGTDTQYF	TGTGCCAGCAGCCGGGACTTGGGCACAGATACGCAGTATTTT
TRBV9	-	TRBJ1-4	-	14	CASSAFGTEEKLFF	TGTGCCAGCAGCGCGTTCGGGACGGAGGAAAAACTGTTTTTT
TRBV7-9	-	TRBJ2-3	-	15	CASRRIAASTDTQYF	TGTGCCAGCAGGCGGATAGCCGCCAGCACAGATACGCAGTATTTT
TRBV13	-	TRBJ1-1	-	15	CASSPRSVGNTEAFF	TGTGCCAGCAGCCCCCGATCTGTGGGGAACACTGAAGCTTTCTTT
TRBV7-6	-	TRBJ2-2	-	14	CASSFRQDAGELFF	TGTGCCAGCAGCTTCCGGCAGGATGCCGGGGAGCTGTTTTTT
TRBV7-9	-	TRBJ2-2	-	13	CASSITKSRELFF	TGTGCCAGCAGCATTACAAAGTCCCGGGAGCTGTTTTTT
TRBV13	-	TRBJ2-3	TRBD2	14	CASKLAGSTDTQYF	TGTGCCAGCAAACTAGCGGGAAGCACAGATACGCAGTATTTT
TRBV7-8	-	TRBJ2-7	-	15	CASSLERASSYEQYF	TGTGCCAGCAGCCTCGAGAGGGCTAGCTCCTACGAGCAGTACTTC
TRBV28	-	TRBJ2-1	-	15	CASSPAQTSYNEQFF	TGTGCCAGCAGTCCGGCACAAACCTCCTACAATGAGCAGTTCTTC